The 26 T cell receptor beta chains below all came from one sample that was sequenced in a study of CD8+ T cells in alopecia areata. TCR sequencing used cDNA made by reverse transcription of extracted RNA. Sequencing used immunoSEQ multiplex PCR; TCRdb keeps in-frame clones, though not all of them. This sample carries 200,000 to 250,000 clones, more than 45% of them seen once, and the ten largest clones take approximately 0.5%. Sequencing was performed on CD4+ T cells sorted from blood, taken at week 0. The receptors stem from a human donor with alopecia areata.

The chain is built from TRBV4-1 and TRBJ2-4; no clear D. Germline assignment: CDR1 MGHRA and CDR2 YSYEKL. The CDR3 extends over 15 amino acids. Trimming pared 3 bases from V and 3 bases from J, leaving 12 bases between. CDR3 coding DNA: TGCGCCAGCAGCCAGGCCCAGCTCGGCAAAAACATTCAGTACTTC. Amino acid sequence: CASSQAQLGKNIQYF.

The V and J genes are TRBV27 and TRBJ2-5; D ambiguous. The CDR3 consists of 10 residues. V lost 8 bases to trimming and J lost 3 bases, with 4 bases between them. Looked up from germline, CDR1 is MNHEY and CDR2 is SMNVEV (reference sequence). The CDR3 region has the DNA TGTGCCAGCGCCGAAGAGACCCAGTACTTC. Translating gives CASAEETQYF.

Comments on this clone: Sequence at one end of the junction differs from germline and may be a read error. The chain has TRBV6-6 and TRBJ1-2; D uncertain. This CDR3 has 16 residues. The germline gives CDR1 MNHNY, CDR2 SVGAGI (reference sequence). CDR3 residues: CASTDPRGEINNGYTF. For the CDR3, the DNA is TGTGCCAGCACGGACCCGAGAGGAGAAATTAACAATGGCTACACCTTC.

CDR3 protein: CATSREGAANTGELFF. The CDR3 nucleotides read TGTGCCACCAGCAGAGAGGGAGCCGCGAACACCGGGGAGCTGTTTTTT. The chain uses TRBV15 and TRBJ2-2; weak D call: TRBD2 (5 bases). Germline V gene lookup returns CDR1 LNHNV and CDR2 YYDKDF (reference sequence). Trimming removed 0 bases at V and 0 bases at J, with 8 bases between. The CDR3 is 16 amino acids. The full variable domain, with the rest looked up from reference TRBV15 and TRBJ2-2, is DAMVIQNPRYQVTQFGKPVTLSCSQTLNHNVMYWYQQKSSQAPKLLFHYYDKDFNNEADTPDNFQSRRPNTSFCFLDIRSPGLGDTAMYLCATSREGAANTGELFFGEGSRLTVL.

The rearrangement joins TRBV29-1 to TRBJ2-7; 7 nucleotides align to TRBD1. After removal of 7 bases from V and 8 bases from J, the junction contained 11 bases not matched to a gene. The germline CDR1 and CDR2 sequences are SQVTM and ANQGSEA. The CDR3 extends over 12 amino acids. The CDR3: CSGGQGESQQYF. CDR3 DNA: TGCAGCGGGGGCCAGGGGGAGTCACAGCAGTACTTC.

The CDR3 DNA reads TGCGCCAGCAGCGTGGTTGGGACAGCGGGTTCGATGAACACTGAAGCTTTCTTT. It translates to CASSVVGTAGSMNTEAFF. The V gene is TRBV5-1, the J gene TRBJ1-1; TRBD1 matches 7 bases. Germline CDR1 is SGHRS and CDR2 is YFSETQ. V shed 4 bases and J 0 bases; nucleotides not matched to a gene: 15. The CDR3 sequence is 18 residues long.

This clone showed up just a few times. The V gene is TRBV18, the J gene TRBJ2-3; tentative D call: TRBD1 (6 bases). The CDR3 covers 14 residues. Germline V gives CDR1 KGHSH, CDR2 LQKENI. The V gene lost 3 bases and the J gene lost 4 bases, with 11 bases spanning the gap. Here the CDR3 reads CASSPNRQADTQYF. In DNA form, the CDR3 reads TGTGCCAGCTCACCTAACCGACAGGCAGATACGCAGTATTTT.

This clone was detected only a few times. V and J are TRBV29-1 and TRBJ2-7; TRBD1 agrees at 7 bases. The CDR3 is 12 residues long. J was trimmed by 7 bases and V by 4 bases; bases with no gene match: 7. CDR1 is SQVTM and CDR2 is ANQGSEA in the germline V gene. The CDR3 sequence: CSVGHRGEEQYF. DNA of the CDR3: TGCAGCGTTGGTCACAGGGGCGAAGAGCAGTACTTC.

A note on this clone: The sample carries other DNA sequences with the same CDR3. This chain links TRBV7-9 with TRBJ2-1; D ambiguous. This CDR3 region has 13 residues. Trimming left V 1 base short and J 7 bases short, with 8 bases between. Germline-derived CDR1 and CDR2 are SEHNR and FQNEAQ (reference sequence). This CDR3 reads CASSLGANNEQFF. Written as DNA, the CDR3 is TGTGCCAGCAGCTTAGGTGCGAATAATGAGCAGTTCTTC.

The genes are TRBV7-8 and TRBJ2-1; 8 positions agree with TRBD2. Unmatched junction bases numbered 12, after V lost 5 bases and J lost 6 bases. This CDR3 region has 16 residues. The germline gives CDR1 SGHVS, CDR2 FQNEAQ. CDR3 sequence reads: CASSPRGSGSINEQFF. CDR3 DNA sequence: TGTGCCAGCAGCCCCCGGGGGAGCGGGAGTATCAATGAGCAGTTCTTC.

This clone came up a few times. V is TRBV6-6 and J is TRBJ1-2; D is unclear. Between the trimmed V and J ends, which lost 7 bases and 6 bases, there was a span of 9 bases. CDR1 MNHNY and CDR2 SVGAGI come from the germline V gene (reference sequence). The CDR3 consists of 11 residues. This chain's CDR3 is CASMREDGYTF. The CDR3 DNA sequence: TGTGCCAGCATGAGGGAGGATGGCTACACCTTC.

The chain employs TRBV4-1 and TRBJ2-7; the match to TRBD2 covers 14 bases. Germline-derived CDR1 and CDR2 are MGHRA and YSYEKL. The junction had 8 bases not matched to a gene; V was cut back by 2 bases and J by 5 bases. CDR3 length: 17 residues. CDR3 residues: CASSQRRGLAGDNEQYF. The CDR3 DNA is TGCGCCAGCAGCCAACGTCGGGGACTAGCGGGAGATAACGAGCAGTACTTC.

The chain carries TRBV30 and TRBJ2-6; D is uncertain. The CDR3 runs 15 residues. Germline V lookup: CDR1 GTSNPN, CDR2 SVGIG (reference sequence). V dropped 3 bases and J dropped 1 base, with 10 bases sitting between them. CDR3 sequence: CAWRRDGSGANVLTF. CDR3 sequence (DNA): TGTGCCTGGAGGAGAGACGGATCTGGGGCCAACGTCCTGACTTTC.

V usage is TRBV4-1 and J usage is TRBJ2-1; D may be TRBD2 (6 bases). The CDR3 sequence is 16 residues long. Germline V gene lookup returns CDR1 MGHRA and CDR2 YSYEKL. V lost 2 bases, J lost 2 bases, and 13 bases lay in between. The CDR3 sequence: CASSQPRDSPYNEQFF. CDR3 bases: TGCGCCAGCAGCCAACCGAGGGACTCCCCCTACAATGAGCAGTTCTTC.

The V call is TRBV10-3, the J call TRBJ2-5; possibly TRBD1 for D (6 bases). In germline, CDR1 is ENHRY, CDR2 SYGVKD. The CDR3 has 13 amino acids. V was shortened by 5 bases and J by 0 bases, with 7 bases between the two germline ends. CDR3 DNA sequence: TGTGCCATCAGTAACAGGGACCAAGAGACCCAGTACTTC. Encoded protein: CAISNRDQETQYF.

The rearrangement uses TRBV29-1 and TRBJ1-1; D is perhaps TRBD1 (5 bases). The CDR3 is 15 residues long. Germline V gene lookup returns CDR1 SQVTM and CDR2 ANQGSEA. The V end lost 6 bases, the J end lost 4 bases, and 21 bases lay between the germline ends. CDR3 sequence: CSVPVRDPGSTEAFF. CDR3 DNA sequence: TGCAGCGTCCCCGTCCGGGACCCGGGTTCCACTGAAGCTTTCTTT.

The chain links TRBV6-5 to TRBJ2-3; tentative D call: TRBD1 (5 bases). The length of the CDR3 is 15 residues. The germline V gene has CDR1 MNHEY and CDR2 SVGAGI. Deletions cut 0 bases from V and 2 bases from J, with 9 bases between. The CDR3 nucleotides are TGTGCCAGCAGTTACTCGGGGCGGTACACAGATACGCAGTATTTT. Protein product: CASSYSGRYTDTQYF.

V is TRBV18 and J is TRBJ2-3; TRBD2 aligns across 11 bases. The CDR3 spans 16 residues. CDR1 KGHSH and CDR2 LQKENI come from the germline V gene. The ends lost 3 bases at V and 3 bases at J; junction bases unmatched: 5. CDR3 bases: TGTGCCAGCTCACCGTCTAGCGGGGGGCCAACAGATACGCAGTATTTT. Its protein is CASSPSSGGPTDTQYF. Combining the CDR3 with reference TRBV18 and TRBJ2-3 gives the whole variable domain NAGVMQNPRHLVRRRGQEARLRCSPMKGHSHVYWYRQLPEEGLKFMVYLQKENIIDESGMPKERFSAEFPKEGPSILRIQQVVRGDSAAYFCASSPSSGGPTDTQYFGPGTRLTVL.

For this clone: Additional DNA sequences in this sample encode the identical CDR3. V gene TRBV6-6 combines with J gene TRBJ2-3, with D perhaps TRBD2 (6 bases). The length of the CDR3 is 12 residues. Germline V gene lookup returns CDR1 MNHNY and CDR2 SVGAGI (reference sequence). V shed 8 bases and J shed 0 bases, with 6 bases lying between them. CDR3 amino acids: CASGGSTDTQYF. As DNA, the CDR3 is TGTGCCAGCGGGGGGAGCACAGATACGCAGTATTTT.

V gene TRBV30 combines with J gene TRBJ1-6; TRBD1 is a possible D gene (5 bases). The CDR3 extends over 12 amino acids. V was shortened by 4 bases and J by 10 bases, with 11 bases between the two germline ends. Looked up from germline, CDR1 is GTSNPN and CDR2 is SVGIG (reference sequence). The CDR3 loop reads CAWKGVESPLHF. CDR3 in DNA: TGTGCCTGGAAAGGGGTGGAGTCACCCCTCCACTTT.

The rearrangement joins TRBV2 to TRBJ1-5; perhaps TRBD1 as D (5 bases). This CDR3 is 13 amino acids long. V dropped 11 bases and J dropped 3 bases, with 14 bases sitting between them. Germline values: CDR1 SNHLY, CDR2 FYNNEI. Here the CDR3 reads CADRAGINQPQHF. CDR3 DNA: TGTGCCGACAGAGCAGGAATCAATCAGCCCCAGCATTTT.

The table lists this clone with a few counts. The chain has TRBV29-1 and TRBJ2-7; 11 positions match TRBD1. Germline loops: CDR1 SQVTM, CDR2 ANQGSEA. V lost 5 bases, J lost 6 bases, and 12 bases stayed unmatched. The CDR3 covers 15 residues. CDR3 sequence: CSVRTGTGGRFEQYF. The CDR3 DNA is TGCAGCGTTAGAACCGGGACAGGGGGTCGGTTCGAGCAGTACTTC.

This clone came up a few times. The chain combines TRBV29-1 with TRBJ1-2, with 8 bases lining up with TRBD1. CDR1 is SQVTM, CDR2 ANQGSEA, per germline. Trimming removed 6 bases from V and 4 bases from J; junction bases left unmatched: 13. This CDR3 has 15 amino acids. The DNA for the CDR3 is TGCAGCGTAGCCGGGACAGGCATTAGGGGCTATGGCTACACCTTC. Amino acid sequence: CSVAGTGIRGYGYTF.

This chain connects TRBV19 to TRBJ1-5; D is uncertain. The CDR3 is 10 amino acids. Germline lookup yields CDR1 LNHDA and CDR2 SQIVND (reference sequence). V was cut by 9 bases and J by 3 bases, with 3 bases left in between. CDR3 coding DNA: TGTGCCAGATACAATCAGCCCCAGCATTTT. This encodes CARYNQPQHF.

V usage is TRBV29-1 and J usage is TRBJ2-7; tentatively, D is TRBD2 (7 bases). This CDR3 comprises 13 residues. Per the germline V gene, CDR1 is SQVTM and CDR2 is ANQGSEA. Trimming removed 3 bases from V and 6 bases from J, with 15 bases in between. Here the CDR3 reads CSVDPGGRGEQYF. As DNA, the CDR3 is TGCAGCGTTGATCCCGGGGGGCGAGGCGAGCAGTACTTC.

CDR3 nucleotide sequence: TGTGCCAGCAGCTTGGCCGGTAGCGGGAGAACGAGAGAGACCCAGTACTTC. It specifies CASSLAGSGRTRETQYF. The J gene is TRBJ2-5, the V gene TRBV5-6, with TRBD2 matching 9 bases. Trimming removed 0 bases from V and 4 bases from J; junction bases left unmatched: 10. The CDR3 contains 17 residues. Germline V gene lookup returns CDR1 SGHDT and CDR2 YYEEEE.